Listed below are T cell receptor beta chains from one sample, sequenced in a study. TCRdb reprocessed the RT-PCR reads with MiXCR, giving one entry per CDR3 protein. Among about 700,000 distinct CDR3 sequences listed, more than 13% were seen once. The sequencing sample was made of memory CD4+ T cells from blood. The receptor set was obtained from a female donor in good health, serving as a healthy control. Each CDR3 is given with its conserved first and last residue. Each record gives: CDR3 protein, CDR3 DNA, D gene, clone size, J gene, V gene. A D gene is named only where the DNA matches it firmly. Expanded clones are given a class, and other clones once, few, many or no size at all.

CDR3 protein: CASSSGRNEKLFF; CDR3 DNA: TGCGCCAGCAGCTCAGGGAGAAATGAAAAACTGTTTTTT; D gene: NA; clone size: few; J gene: TRBJ1-4; V gene: TRBV5-1
CDR3 protein: CASSHGSSGQETQYF; CDR3 DNA: TGTGCCAGCAGCCACGGGTCTAGCGGGCAAGAGACCCAGTACTTC; D gene: TRBD2; clone size: few; J gene: TRBJ2-5; V gene: TRBV6-2/TRBV6-3
CDR3 protein: CSARAPLGRYEQYF; CDR3 DNA: TGCAGTGCTAGGGCACCTTTGGGGAGATACGAGCAGTACTTC; D gene: NA; clone size: few; J gene: TRBJ2-7; V gene: TRBV20-1
CDR3 protein: CASSHPGSGELFF; CDR3 DNA: TGCGCCAGCAGCCACCCGGGCTCCGGGGAGCTGTTTTTT; D gene: NA; clone size: many; J gene: TRBJ2-2; V gene: TRBV5-1
CDR3 protein: CSGLASQETQYF; CDR3 DNA: TGCAGCGGACTAGCGAGCCAAGAGACCCAGTACTTC; D gene: TRBD2; clone size: many; J gene: TRBJ2-5; V gene: TRBV20-1
CDR3 protein: CSAPRRTDYEQYF; CDR3 DNA: TGCAGCGCCCCTCGGAGGACAGACTACGAGCAGTACTTC; D gene: NA; clone size: NA; J gene: TRBJ2-7; V gene: TRBV20-1
CDR3 protein: CASSQGAEFYNEQFF; CDR3 DNA: TGTGCCAGCAGCCAAGGCGCTGAGTTCTACAATGAGCAGTTCTTC; D gene: NA; clone size: few; J gene: TRBJ2-1; V gene: TRBV11-3
CDR3 protein: CASSLAAGALGEQYF; CDR3 DNA: TGTGCCAGCAGTTTAGCGGCGGGGGCGCTTGGCGAGCAGTACTTC; D gene: NA; clone size: many; J gene: TRBJ2-7; V gene: TRBV12-3/TRBV12-4
CDR3 protein: CASSGLAGFYEQYF; CDR3 DNA: TGTGCCAGCAGTGGGCTAGCGGGTTTCTACGAGCAGTACTTC; D gene: TRBD2; clone size: NA; J gene: TRBJ2-7; V gene: TRBV27
CDR3 protein: CASSPSQGAYNEQFF; CDR3 DNA: TGTGCCAGCAGTCCATCCCAGGGGGCTTACAATGAGCAGTTCTTC; D gene: TRBD1; clone size: NA; J gene: TRBJ2-1; V gene: TRBV27
CDR3 protein: CSVGLAEKYNEQFF; CDR3 DNA: TGCAGCGTGGGGCTAGCGGAGAAATACAATGAGCAGTTCTTC; D gene: TRBD2; clone size: many; J gene: TRBJ2-1; V gene: TRBV29-1
CDR3 protein: CASRSQLAGEKDTQYF; CDR3 DNA: TGTGCCAGCAGATCGCAACTAGCGGGAGAGAAAGATACGCAGTATTTT; D gene: TRBD2; clone size: few; J gene: TRBJ2-3; V gene: TRBV28